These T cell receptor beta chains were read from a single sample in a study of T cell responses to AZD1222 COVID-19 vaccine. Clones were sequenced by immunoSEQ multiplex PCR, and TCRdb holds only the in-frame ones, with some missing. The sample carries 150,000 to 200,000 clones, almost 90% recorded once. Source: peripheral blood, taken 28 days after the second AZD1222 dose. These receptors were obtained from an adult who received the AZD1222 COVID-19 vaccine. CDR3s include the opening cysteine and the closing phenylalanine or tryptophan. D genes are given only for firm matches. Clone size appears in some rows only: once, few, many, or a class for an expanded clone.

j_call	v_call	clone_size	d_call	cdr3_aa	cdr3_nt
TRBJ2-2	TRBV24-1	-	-	CATSSADNTGELFF	TGTGCCACCAGTTCGGCCGATAACACCGGGGAGCTGTTTTTT
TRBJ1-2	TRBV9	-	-	CASSVERSPFYGYTF	TGTGCCAGCAGCGTAGAACGGTCACCCTTCTATGGCTACACCTTC
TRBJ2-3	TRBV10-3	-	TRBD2	CATQGTSGGTDTQYF	TGTGCCACCCAAGGGACTAGCGGGGGCACAGATACGCAGTATTTT
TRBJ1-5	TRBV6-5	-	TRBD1	CASKTGSSNQPQHF	TGTGCCAGCAAGACAGGGTCTTCGAATCAGCCCCAGCATTTT
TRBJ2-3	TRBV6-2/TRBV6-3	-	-	CASSYGGATDTQYF	TGTGCCAGCAGTTACGGGGGGGCGACAGATACGCAGTATTTT
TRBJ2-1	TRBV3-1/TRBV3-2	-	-	CASSQEPGTDEQFF	TGTGCCAGCAGCCAAGAACCGGGTACCGATGAGCAGTTCTTC
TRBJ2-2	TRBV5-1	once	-	CASSFTGTSNTGELFF	TGCGCCAGCAGCTTCACCGGGACTTCGAACACCGGGGAGCTGTTTTTT
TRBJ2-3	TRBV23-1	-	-	CASSPSRAGCTDTQYF	TGCGCCAGCAGTCCAAGTAGGGCAGGCTGCACAGATACGCAGTATTTT
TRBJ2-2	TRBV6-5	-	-	CASSYRGPTGELFF	TGTGCCAGCAGTTACCGGGGGCCCACCGGGGAGCTGTTTTTT
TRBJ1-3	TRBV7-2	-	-	CASSSPATGNTIYF	TGTGCCAGCAGCTCGCCCGCCACTGGAAACACCATATATTTT
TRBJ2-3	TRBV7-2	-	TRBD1	CASSLGRGLLPDTQYF	TGTGCCAGCAGCTTAGGCAGGGGGCTCCTCCCAGATACGCAGTATTTT
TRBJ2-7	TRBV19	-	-	CASSIGRNREEQYF	TGTGCCAGTAGTATCGGCCGTAACAGGGAAGAGCAGTACTTC
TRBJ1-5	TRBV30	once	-	CAWSQGNNQPQHF	TGTGCCTGGAGCCAGGGTAACAATCAGCCCCAGCATTTT
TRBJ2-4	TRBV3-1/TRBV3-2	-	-	CASPGGVLMVKNIQYF	TGTGCCAGCCCAGGGGGGGTACTTATGGTCAAAAACATTCAGTACTTC
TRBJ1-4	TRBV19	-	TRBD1	CASSSTGASEKLFF	TGTGCCAGTAGTTCGACAGGGGCCAGTGAAAAACTGTTTTTT
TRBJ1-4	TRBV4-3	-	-	CASSRSIAGGVNEKLFF	TGCGCCAGCAGCCGTTCGATCGCGGGTGGCGTCAATGAAAAACTGTTTTTT
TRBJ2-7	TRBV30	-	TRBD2	CACLGRGYEQYF	TGTGCCTGCTTGGGGAGGGGCTACGAGCAGTACTTC
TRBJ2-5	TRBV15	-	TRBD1	CATSSRDREETQYF	TGTGCCACCAGCTCCCGGGACAGGGAAGAGACCCAGTACTTC
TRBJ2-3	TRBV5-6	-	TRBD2	CASSFSTSGVRTDTQYF	TGTGCCAGCAGCTTTTCCACTAGCGGGGTTCGCACAGATACGCAGTATTTT
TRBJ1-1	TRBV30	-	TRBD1	CAWDRGGTEAFF	TGTGCCTGGGACAGGGGGGGCACTGAAGCTTTCTTT
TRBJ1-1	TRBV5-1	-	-	CASNLGGGTENTEAFF	TGCGCCAGCAACCTTGGGGGTGGGACCGAGAACACTGAAGCTTTCTTT
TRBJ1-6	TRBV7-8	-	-	CASSAQGAVTGVSPLHF	TGTGCCAGCAGCGCTCAAGGTGCGGTCACGGGGGTTTCACCCCTCCACTTT
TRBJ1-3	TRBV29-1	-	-	CSVEVFSGNTIYF	TGCAGCGTTGAAGTTTTCTCTGGAAACACCATATATTTT
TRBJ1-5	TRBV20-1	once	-	CSATETAEVLEPQHF	TGCAGTGCTACTGAGACCGCGGAGGTGCTCGAGCCCCAGCATTTT
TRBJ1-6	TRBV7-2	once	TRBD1	CASGGQENSPLHF	TGTGCCAGCGGGGGACAGGAGAATTCACCCCTCCACTTT
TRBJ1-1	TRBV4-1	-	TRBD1	CASSRAGQMNTEAFF	TGCGCCAGCAGCCGAGCGGGACAGATGAACACTGAAGCTTTCTTT
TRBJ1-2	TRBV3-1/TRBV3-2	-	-	CASSQSLSYGYTF	TGTGCCAGCAGCCAGTCCTTAAGCTATGGCTACACCTTC
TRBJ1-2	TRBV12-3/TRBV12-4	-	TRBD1	CASKAGGNYGYTF	TGTGCCAGCAAGGCAGGGGGTAACTATGGCTACACCTTC
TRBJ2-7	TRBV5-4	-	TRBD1	CASSLALTGNYEQYF	TGTGCCAGCAGCTTGGCCCTGACAGGGAACTACGAGCAGTACTTC
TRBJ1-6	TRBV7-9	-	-	CASSLTAGYNSPLHF	TGTGCCAGCAGCTTAACGGCGGGATATAATTCACCCCTCCACTTT
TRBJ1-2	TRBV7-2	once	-	CASSLVPRASYTF	TGTGCCAGCAGCTTAGTGCCCAGGGCCTCCTACACCTTC
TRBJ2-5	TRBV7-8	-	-	CASSRGWTSQETQYF	TGTGCCAGCAGCCGAGGGTGGACTTCTCAAGAGACCCAGTACTTC
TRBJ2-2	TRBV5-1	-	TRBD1	CASRTGLENTGELFF	TGCGCCAGCAGGACAGGGCTGGAGAACACCGGGGAGCTGTTTTTT
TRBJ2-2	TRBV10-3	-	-	CAISQQGRTGELFF	TGTGCCATCTCCCAGCAGGGCCGAACCGGGGAGCTGTTTTTT
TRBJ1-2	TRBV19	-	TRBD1	CASSGMAGGDYGYTF	TGTGCCAGTTCGGGTATGGCAGGGGGGGACTATGGCTACACCTTC
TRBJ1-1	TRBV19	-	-	CASSARRGALNTEAFF	TGTGCCAGTAGTGCCCGACGGGGTGCATTGAACACTGAAGCTTTCTTT
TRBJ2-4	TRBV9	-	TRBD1	CASSAGTEDNIQYF	TGTGCCAGCAGCGCCGGGACAGAAGACAACATTCAGTACTTC
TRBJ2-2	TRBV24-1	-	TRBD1	CATSAVAAGPRGRELFF	TGTGCCACCAGTGCCGTTGCGGCAGGCCCGAGGGGGCGGGAGCTGTTTTTT
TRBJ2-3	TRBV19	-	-	CASGSGTGGGSTQYF	TGTGCCAGTGGGTCCGGGACTGGAGGCGGAAGTACGCAGTATTTT
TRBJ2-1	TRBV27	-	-	CASSSLGAGYNEQFF	TGTGCCAGCAGTTCTCTCGGGGCAGGGTACAATGAGCAGTTCTTC
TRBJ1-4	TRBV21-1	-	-	CASSKVQVVLEKLFF	TGTGCCAGCAGCAAAGTACAGGTAGTGCTTGAAAAACTGTTTTTT
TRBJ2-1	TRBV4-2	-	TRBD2	CASSPIPSGGTNEQFF	TGTGCCAGCAGCCCTATTCCTAGCGGGGGGACCAATGAGCAGTTCTTC
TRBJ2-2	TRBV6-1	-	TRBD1	CASSAPSGTGVGGELFF	TGTGCCAGCAGTGCGCCCTCCGGGACAGGGGTAGGCGGGGAGCTGTTTTTT
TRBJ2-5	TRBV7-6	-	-	CASSLAGGGLGETQYF	TGTGCCAGCAGCTTAGCGGGCGGGGGCCTGGGGGAGACCCAGTACTTC
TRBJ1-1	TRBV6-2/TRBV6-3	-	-	CASSPLTQTMNTEAFF	TGTGCCAGCAGCCCTCTAACGCAGACGATGAACACTGAAGCTTTCTTT
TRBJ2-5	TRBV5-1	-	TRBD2	CASSRLAGGMTGQETQYF	TGCGCCAGCAGCCGCCTAGCGGGGGGGATGACGGGACAAGAGACCCAGTACTTC